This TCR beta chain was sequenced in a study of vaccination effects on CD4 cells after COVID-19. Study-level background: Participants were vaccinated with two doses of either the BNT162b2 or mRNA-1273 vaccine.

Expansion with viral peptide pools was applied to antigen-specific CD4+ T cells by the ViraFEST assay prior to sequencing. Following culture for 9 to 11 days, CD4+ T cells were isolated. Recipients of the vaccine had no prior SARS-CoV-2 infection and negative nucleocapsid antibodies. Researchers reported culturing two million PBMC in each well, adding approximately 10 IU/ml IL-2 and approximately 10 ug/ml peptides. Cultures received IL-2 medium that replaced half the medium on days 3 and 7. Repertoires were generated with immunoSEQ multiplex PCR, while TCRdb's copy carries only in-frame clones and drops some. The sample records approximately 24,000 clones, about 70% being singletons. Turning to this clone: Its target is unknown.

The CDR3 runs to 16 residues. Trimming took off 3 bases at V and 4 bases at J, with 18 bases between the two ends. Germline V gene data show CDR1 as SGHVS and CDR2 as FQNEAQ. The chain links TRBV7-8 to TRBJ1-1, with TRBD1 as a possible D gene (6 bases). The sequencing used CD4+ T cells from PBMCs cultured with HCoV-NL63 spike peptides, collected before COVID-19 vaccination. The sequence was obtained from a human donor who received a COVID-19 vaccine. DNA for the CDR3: TGTGCCAGCAGCTTGGGTCTCCAGGGGCTTTCCACTGAAGCTTTCTTT. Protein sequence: CASSLGLQGLSTEAFF.